This T cell receptor (beta chain) is from a study of Graves' ophthalmopathy and Graves' hyperthyroidism. At least ten counts were recorded for this clonotype. The CDR3 runs 17 residues. Per germline, CDR1 MDHEN and CDR2 SYDVKM. V lost 3 bases and J lost 7; bases outside the gene matches: 16. Amplification targeted the TCR beta CDR3 regions, with RNA transcripts as the source material. The library came from an HTBI-primed first-round RT-PCR and a second-round multiplex PCR. Each CDR3 protein gets one entry after TCRdb re-called the multiplex PCR reads with MiXCR. The sample holds 40,000 to 45,000 distinct CDR3 sequences, around 52% seen once.

The chain links TRBV28 to TRBJ2-7; 9 bases align to TRBD2. The clonotype originates from an adult man with Graves' ophthalmopathy. Sequenced sample: peripheral blood. This CDR3 is CASSFNLLAGTASEQYF. For the CDR3, the DNA is TGTGCCAGCAGTTTCAACTTACTAGCGGGTACCGCTAGTGAGCAGTACTTC.